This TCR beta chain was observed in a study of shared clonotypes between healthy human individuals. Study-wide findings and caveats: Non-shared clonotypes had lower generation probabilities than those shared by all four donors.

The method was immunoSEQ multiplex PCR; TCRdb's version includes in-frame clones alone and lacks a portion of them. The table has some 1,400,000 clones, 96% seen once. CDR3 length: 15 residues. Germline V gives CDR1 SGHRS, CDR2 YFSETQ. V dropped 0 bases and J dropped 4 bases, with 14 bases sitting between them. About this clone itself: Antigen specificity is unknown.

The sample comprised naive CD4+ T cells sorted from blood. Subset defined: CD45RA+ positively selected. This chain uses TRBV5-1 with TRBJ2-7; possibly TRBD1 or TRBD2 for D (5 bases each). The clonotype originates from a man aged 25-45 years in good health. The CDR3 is CASSLAAGTSYEQYF. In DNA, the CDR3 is TGCGCCAGCAGCTTGGCAGCCGGGACCTCTTACGAGCAGTACTTC.